The clone carrying this T cell receptor (beta chain) was counted many times. Its antigen is still unknown. The entry originates in a study of regulatory T cells in long-lasting Graves disease. CDR3 length: 15 residues. From germline, CDR1 is DFQATT and CDR2 SNEGSKA (reference sequence). The V gene end was trimmed by 3 bases and the J gene end by 5 bases; junction bases not matched to a gene: 9. Overall study findings and caveats: TRBV28, TRBJ1-2 and TRBJ2-5 were favored in persistent disease.

Time point specified: persistent/refractory GD, antithyroid drugs over 5 years with positive TRAb. PBMC RNA served as the TCR library source. In building TCR beta libraries, iRepertoire HTBI primers were used together with Arm-PCR of CDR3 regions. In TCRdb, the multiplex PCR reads were re-called with MiXCR into one record per CDR3 protein. The table shows around 450,000 distinct CDR3 sequences, with roughly 21% occurring only once. The receptor was isolated from a female donor with Graves disease. This sequence joins TRBV20-1 and TRBJ2-5; 10 nucleotides line up with TRBD1. The specimen was peripheral blood mononuclear cells (PBMCs), collected when the disease was refractory, from a patient treated with antithyroid drugs. The CDR3 bases are TGCAGTGCTAGTCCGGGGGACAGGGGAGACGAGACCCAGTACTTC. The encoded protein is CSASPGDRGDETQYF.